This T cell receptor beta chain stems from a study of blood T cell repertoires in COVID-19. In the original workflow: Estimates of nucleated cell counts were drawn from the amplification of reference gene primers. The table came from immunoSEQ multiplex PCR; TCRdb's copy has only in-frame clones and leaves some out. V and J calls plus clone size are reproduced from that table; the DNA served to infer D and trimming. Among some 180,000 clones listed, approximately 82% were seen once. This CDR3 has 17 residues. Looked up from germline, CDR1 is SGHRS and CDR2 is YFSETQ. V lost 2 bases, J lost 0 bases, and 18 bases lay in between. Cohorts were based on clinical histories the participants reported.

This clonotype originated in a woman aged 55-69 years with acute COVID-19. Input material: PBMCs or T cells enriched from blood (not recorded which). V gene TRBV5-1 combines with J gene TRBJ2-7, with TRBD1 as a possible D gene (5 bases). The DNA for the CDR3 is TGCGCCAGCAGCTTCAAGGGGCTGGGGTTGAACTCCTACGAGCAGTACTTC. Residues: CASSFKGLGLNSYEQYF.